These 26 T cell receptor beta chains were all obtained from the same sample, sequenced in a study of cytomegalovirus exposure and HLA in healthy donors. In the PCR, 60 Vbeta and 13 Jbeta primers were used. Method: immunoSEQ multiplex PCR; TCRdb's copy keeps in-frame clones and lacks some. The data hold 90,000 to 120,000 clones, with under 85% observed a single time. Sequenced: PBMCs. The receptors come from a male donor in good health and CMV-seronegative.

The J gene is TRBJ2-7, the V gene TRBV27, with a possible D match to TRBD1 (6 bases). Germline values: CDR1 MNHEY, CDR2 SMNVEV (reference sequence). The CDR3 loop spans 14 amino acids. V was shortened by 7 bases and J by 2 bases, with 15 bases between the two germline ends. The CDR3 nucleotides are TGTGCCAGCACCCCGGACAGTCCCCCCTACGAGCAGTACTTC. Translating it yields CASTPDSPPYEQYF.

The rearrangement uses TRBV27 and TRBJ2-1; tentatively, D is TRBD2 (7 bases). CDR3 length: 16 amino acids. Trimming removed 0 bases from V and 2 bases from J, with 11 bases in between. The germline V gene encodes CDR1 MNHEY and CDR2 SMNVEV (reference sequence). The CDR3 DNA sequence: TGTGCCAGCAGTTTATCAGGGGGAGGGCCCTACAATGAGCAGTTCTTC. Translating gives CASSLSGGGPYNEQFF.

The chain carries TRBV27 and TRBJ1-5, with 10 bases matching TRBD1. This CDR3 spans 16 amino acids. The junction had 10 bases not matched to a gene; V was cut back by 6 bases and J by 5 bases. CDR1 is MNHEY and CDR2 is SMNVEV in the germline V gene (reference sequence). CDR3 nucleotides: TGTGCCAGCAGACCCCTGACAGGGGGCAGGGATCAGCCCCAGCATTTT. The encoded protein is CASRPLTGGRDQPQHF.

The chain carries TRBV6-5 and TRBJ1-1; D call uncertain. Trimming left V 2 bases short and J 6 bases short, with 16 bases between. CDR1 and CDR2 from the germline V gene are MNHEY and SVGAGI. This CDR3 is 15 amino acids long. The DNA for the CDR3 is TGTGCCAGCAGTTACGGTTCCACAAGCGCCCCTGAAGCTTTCTTT. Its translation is CASSYGSTSAPEAFF.

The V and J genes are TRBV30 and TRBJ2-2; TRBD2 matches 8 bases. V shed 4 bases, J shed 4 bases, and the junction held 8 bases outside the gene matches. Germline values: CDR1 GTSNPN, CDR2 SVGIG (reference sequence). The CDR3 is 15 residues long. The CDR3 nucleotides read TGTGCCTGGACCCAGGACGGGAGGGCCACCGGGGAGCTGTTTTTT. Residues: CAWTQDGRATGELFF.

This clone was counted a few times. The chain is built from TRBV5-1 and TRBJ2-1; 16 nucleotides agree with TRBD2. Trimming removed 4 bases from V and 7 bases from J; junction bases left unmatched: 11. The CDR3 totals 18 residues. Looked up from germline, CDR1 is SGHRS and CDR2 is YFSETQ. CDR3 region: CASSDPGTSGRARNEQFF. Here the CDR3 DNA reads TGCGCCAGCAGCGACCCCGGGACTAGCGGGAGGGCAAGGAATGAGCAGTTCTTC.

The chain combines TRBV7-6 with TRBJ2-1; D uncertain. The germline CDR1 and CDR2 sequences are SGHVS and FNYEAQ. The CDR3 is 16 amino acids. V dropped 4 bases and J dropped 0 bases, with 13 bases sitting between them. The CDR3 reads CASSYSPVSSYNEQFF. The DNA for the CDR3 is TGTGCCAGCAGCTACTCCCCTGTAAGCTCCTACAATGAGCAGTTCTTC. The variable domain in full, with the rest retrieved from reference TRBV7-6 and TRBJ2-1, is GAGVSQSPRYKVTKRGQDVALRCDPISGHVSLYWYRQALGQGPEFLTYFNYEAQQDKSGLPNDRFSAERPEGSISTLTIQRTEQRDSAMYRCASSYSPVSSYNEQFFGPGTRLTVL.

The CDR3 DNA follows: TGTGCCACCAGCAGACCGGGACAGGGGACCTACGAGCAGTACTTC. It encodes CATSRPGQGTYEQYF. The genes are TRBV15 and TRBJ2-7; 10 nucleotides agree with TRBD1. The CDR3 runs 15 residues. V shed 2 bases, J shed 2 bases, and the junction held 3 bases outside the gene matches. Per germline, CDR1 LNHNV and CDR2 YYDKDF (reference sequence).

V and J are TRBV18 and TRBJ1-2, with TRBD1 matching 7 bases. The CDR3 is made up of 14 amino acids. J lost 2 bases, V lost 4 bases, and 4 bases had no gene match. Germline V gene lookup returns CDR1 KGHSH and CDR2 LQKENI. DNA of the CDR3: TGTGCCAGCTCACGTGGGGACAGCAACTATGGCTACACCTTC. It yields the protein CASSRGDSNYGYTF. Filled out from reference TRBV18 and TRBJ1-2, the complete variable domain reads NAGVMQNPRHLVRRRGQEARLRCSPMKGHSHVYWYRQLPEEGLKFMVYLQKENIIDESGMPKERFSAEFPKEGPSILRIQQVVRGDSAAYFCASSRGDSNYGYTFGSGTRLTVV.

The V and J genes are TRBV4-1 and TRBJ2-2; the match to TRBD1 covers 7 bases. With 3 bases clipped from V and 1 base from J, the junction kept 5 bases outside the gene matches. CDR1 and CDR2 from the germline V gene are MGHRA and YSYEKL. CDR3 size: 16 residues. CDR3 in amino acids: CASSHAGTENTGELFF. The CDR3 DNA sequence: TGCGCCAGCAGCCATGCCGGGACAGAGAACACCGGGGAGCTGTTTTTT.

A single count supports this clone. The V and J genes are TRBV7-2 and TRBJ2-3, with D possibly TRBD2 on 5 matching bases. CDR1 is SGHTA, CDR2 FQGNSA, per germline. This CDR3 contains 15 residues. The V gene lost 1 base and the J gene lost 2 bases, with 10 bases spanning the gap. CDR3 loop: CASSLVQRYTDTQYF. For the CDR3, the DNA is TGTGCCAGCAGCTTAGTACAGCGGTACACAGATACGCAGTATTTT.

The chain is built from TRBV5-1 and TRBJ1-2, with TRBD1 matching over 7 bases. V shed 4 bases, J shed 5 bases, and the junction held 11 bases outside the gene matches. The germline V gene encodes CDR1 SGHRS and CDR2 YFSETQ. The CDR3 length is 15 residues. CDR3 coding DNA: TGCGCCAGCAGCAGAGGGGACAGCGGGTGGTATGGCTACACCTTC. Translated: CASSRGDSGWYGYTF.

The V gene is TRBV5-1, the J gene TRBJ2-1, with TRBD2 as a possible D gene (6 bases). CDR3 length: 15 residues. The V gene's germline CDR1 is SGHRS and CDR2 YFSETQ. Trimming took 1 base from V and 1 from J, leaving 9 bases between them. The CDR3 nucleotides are TGCGCCAGCAGCTTGCTTGCGGGGTCCTACAATGAGCAGTTCTTC. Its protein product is CASSLLAGSYNEQFF.

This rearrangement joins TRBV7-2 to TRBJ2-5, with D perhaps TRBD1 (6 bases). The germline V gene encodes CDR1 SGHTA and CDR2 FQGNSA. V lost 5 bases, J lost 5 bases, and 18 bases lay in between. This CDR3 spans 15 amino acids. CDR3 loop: CASSAPGQHVETQYF. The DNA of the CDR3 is TGTGCCAGCAGCGCACCAGGACAGCATGTGGAGACCCAGTACTTC.

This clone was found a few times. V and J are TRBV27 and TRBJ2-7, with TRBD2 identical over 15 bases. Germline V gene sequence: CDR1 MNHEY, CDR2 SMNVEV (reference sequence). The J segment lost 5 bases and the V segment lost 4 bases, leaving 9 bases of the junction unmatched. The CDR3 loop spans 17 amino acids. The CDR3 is CASSSGLAGGVLDEQYF. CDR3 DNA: TGTGCCAGCAGTTCTGGACTAGCGGGAGGGGTTCTTGACGAGCAGTACTTC.

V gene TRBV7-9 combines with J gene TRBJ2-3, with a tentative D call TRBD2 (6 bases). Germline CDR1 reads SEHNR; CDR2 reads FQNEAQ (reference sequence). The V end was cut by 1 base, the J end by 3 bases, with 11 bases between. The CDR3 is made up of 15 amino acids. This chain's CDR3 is CASSLVLGGTDTQYF. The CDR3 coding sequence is TGTGCCAGCAGCTTAGTGTTGGGGGGAACAGATACGCAGTATTTT. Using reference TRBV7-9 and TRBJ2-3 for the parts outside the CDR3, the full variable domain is DTGVSQNPRHKITKRGQNVTFRCDPISEHNRLYWYRQTLGQGPEFLTYFQNEAQLEKSRLLSDRFSAERPKGSFSTLEIQRTEQGDSAMYLCASSLVLGGTDTQYFGPGTRLTVL.

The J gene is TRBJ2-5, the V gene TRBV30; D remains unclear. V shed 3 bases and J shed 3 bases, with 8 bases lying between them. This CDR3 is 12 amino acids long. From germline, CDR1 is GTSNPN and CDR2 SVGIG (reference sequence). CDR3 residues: CAWRSAKETQYF. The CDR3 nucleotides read TGTGCCTGGAGAAGCGCTAAAGAGACCCAGTACTTC.

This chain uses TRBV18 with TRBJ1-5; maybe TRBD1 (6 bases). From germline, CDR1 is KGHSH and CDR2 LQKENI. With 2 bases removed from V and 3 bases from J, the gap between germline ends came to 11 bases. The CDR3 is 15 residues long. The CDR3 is CASSPETGNNQPQHF. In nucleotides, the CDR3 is TGTGCCAGCTCACCAGAGACAGGCAACAATCAGCCCCAGCATTTT.

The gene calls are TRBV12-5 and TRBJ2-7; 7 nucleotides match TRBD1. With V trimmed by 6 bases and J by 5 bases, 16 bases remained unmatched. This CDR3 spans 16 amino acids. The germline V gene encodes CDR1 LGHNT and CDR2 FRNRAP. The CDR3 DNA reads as TGTGCTAGTGGCCAAAAACTGGGCCAGGGGGTGGACGAGCAGTACTTC. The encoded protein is CASGQKLGQGVDEQYF.

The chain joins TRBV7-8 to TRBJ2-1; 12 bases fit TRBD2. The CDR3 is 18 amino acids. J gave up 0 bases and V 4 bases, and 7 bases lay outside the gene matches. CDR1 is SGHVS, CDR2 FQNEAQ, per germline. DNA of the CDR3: TGTGCCAGCAGCTACCCCGGGACTAGCGGGCTCTCCTACAATGAGCAGTTCTTC. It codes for CASSYPGTSGLSYNEQFF.

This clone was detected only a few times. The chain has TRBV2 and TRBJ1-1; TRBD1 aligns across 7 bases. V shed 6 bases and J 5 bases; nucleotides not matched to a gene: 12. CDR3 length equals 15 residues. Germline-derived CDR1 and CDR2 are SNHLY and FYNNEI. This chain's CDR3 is CASRGQILGGTEAFF. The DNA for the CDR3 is TGTGCCAGCAGGGGACAGATTTTAGGGGGGACTGAAGCTTTCTTT.

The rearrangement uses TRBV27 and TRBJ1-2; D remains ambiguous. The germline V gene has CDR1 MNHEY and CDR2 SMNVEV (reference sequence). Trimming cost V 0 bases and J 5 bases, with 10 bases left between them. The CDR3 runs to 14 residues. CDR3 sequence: CASSLSGGSYGYTF. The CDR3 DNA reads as TGTGCCAGCAGTTTATCCGGAGGCAGTTATGGCTACACCTTC.

The CDR3 sequence: CASSLWGGQANEKLFF. In DNA form, the CDR3 reads TGTGCCAGCAGTTTATGGGGGGGGCAGGCTAATGAAAAACTGTTTTTT. The chain employs TRBV28 and TRBJ1-4; weak D call: TRBD1 (6 bases). V lost 0 bases, J lost 3 bases, and 11 bases lay in between. The CDR3 consists of 16 residues. Germline V gene data show CDR1 as MDHEN and CDR2 as SYDVKM.

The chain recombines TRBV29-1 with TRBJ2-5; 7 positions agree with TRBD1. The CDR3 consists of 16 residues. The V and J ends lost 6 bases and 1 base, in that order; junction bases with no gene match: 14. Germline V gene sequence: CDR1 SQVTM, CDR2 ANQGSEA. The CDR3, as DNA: TGCAGCGTAGAGCCCCGGGACAGCGTATTCCAAGAGACCCAGTACTTC. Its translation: CSVEPRDSVFQETQYF.

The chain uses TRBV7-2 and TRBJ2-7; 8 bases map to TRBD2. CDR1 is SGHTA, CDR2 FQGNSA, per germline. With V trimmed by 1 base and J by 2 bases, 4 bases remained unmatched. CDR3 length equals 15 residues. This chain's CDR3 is CASSLGAGVAYEQYF. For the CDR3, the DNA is TGTGCCAGCAGCTTAGGAGCGGGAGTGGCCTACGAGCAGTACTTC.

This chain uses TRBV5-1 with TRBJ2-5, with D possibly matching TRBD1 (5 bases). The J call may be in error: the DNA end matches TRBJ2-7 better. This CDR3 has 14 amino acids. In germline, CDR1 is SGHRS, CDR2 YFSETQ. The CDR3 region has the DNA TGCGCCAGCAGCTTGACAGGAAACTCCTACGAGCAGTACTTC. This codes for CASSLTGNSYEQYF.